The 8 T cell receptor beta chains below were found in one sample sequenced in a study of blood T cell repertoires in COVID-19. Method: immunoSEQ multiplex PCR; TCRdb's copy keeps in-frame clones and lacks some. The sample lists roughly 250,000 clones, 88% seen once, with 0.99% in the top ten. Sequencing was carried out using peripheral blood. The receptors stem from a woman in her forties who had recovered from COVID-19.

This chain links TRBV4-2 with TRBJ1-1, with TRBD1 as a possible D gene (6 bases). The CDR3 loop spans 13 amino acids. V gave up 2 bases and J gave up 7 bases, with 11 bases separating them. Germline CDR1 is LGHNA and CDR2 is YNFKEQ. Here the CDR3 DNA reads TGTGCCAGCAGCCAACAGGGGCAAGGTGAAGCTTTCTTT. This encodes CASSQQGQGEAFF.

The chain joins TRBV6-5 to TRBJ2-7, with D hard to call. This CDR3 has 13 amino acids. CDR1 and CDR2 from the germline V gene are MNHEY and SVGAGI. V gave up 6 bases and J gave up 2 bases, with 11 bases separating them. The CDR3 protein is CASRAPGTYEQYV. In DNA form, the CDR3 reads TGTGCCAGCAGGGCACCAGGAACCTACGAGCAGTACGTC.

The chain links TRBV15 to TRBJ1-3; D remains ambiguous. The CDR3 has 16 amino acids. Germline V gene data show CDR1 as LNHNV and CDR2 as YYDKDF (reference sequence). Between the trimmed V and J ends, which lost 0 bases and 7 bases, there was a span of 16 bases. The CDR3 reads CATSRDLPGAGNTIYF. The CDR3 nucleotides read TGTGCCACCAGCAGAGATCTCCCAGGAGCGGGGAACACCATATATTTT.

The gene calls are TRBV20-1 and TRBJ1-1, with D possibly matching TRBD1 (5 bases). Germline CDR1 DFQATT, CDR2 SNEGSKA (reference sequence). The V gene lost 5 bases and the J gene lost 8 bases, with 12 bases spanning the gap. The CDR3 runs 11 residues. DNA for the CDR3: TGCAGTGCTCCCCGACAGATAGAAGCTTTCTTT. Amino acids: CSAPRQIEAFF.

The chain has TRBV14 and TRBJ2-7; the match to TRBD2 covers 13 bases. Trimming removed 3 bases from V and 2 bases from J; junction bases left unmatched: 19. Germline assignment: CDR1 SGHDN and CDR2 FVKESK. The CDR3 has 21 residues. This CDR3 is CASSHLRTSGRADFGAYEQYV. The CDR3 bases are TGTGCCAGCAGCCATCTCAGAACTAGCGGGAGGGCCGATTTTGGTGCCTACGAGCAGTACGTC.

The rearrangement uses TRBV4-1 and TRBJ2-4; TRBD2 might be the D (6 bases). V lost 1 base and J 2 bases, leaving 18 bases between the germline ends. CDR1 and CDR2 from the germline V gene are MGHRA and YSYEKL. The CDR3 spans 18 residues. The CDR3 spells CASSQGKQAGIPKNIQYF. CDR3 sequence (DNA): TGCGCCAGCAGCCAAGGAAAGCAAGCGGGCATCCCCAAAAACATTCAGTACTTC.

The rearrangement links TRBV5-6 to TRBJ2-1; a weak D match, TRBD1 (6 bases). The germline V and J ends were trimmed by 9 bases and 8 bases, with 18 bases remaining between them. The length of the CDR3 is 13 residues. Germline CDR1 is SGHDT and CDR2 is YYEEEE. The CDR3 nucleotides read TGTGCCACCGGATCACAGGGCATGGATGAGCAGTTCTTC. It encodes CATGSQGMDEQFF.

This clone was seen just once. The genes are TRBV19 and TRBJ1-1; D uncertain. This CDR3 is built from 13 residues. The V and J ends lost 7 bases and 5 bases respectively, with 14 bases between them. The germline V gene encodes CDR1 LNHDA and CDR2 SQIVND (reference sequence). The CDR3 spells CASTPWAGTEAFF. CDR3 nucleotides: TGTGCCAGTACCCCCTGGGCGGGGACTGAAGCTTTCTTT. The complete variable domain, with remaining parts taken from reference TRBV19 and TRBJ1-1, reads DGGITQSPKYLFRKEGQNVTLSCEQNLNHDAMYWYRQDPGQGLRLIYYSQIVNDFQKGDIAEGYSVSREKKESFPLTVTSAQKNPTAFYLCASTPWAGTEAFFGQGTRLTVV.